This TCR beta chain was sequenced for a study of long-term antiretroviral therapy in people with HIV. Study information: The 2015 recommendation for immediate ART came about a decade after the earliest samples.

PBMC samples from each donor numbered at least one pre-ART and at least two post-ART. Worth noting for this clone: What it binds is not known.

Germline CDR1 SQVTM, CDR2 ANQGSEA. CDR3 size: 13 residues. V lost 8 bases to trimming and J lost 2 bases, with 15 bases between them. Study-level findings and limits: Viral resistance, ART adherence and therapy changes all lacked available data.

It was version v3.0 of the immunoSEQ assay that was run at survey level. TCRdb's table, derived via immunoSEQ multiplex PCR, lists solely in-frame clones and lacks some. The sample includes 25,000 to 30,000 clones, around four fifths of them seen just once. The receptor was derived from a man in his late teens or twenties with HIV. This sequence joins TRBV29-1 and TRBJ2-5; D is ambiguous. Sequences were derived from unsorted PBMCs, sampled 1.5 years before starting antiretroviral therapy. The CDR3 loop is CSSLWGPQETQYF. The CDR3 DNA reads TGCAGCTCCCTTTGGGGTCCTCAAGAGACCCAGTACTTC.